Shown below are 25 T cell receptor beta chains from a single sample sequenced in a study of cytotoxic CD8 clonotypes in ibrutinib-treated CLL. Some clones are missing from TCRdb's copy, which holds only in-frame ones; the method was immunoSEQ multiplex PCR. The sample has more than 150,000 clones, 72% seen once; the top ten hold about an eighth. The sample was PBMCs, taken after 24 months of ibrutinib treatment. These receptors were obtained from a human donor with chronic lymphocytic leukemia.

J is TRBJ1-5 and V is TRBV2; no firm D call. The CDR3 runs 15 residues. Trimming took off 1 base at V and 6 bases at J, with 13 bases between the two ends. Germline V lookup: CDR1 SNHLY, CDR2 FYNNEI. CDR3 in DNA: TGTGCCAGCAGTGAAGGTACGCTGTGGTTTCAGCCCCAGCATTTT. Its protein product is CASSEGTLWFQPQHF.

This rearrangement joins TRBV6-1 to TRBJ2-5; D is unresolved. Germline V gene lookup returns CDR1 MNHNS and CDR2 SASEGT. The CDR3 contains 11 residues. V lost 7 bases and J 6 bases, leaving 9 bases between the germline ends. CDR3: CASTHFKTQYF. In nucleotides, the CDR3 is TGTGCCAGCACCCATTTTAAGACCCAGTACTTC.

The J gene is TRBJ1-1, the V gene TRBV27; no clear D gene. Per the germline V gene, CDR1 is MNHEY and CDR2 is SMNVEV (reference sequence). Trimming shortened V by 1 base and J by 1 base, and 13 bases separated the two germline ends. This CDR3 has 16 residues. The CDR3, as DNA: TGTGCCAGCAGTTTATTGTATCGAGGGAGGAACACTGAAGCTTTCTTT. Its protein is CASSLLYRGRNTEAFF.

This clone was seen a handful of times. J is TRBJ2-2 and V is TRBV4-2, with D uncertain. The CDR3 runs to 18 residues. Germline-derived CDR1 and CDR2 are LGHNA and YNFKEQ. Trimming took 0 bases from V and 0 from J, leaving 14 bases between them. CDR3 bases: TGTGCCAGCAGCCAAGATTCGCAGGCTTCTGCGAACACCGGGGAGCTGTTTTTT. Residues: CASSQDSQASANTGELFF.

The sample holds a few counts of this clone. The chain has TRBV19 and TRBJ1-2; TRBD1 aligns across 8 bases. CDR1 LNHDA and CDR2 SQIVND come from the germline V gene (reference sequence). Unmatched junction bases numbered 3, after V lost 3 bases and J lost 0 bases. CDR3 size: 15 residues. In nucleotides, the CDR3 is TGTGCCAGTAGTATTCAGGGGGCAACTAACTATGGCTACACCTTC. The encoded protein is CASSIQGATNYGYTF.

This clone has a single count. V is TRBV5-1 and J is TRBJ2-7; possible D gene TRBD2, 8 bases. CDR3 length: 16 amino acids. V was cut by 2 bases and J by 5 bases, with 20 bases left in between. From germline, CDR1 is SGHRS and CDR2 YFSETQ. The CDR3 spells CASSFILREGADEQYF. The CDR3 DNA sequence: TGCGCCAGCAGCTTTATTTTACGGGAGGGGGCGGACGAGCAGTACTTC.

The chain joins TRBV13 to TRBJ2-1; D gene ambiguous. The CDR3 is 12 amino acids. The germline CDR1 and CDR2 sequences are PRHDT and FYEKMQ (reference sequence). Trimming took 3 bases from V and 9 from J, leaving 9 bases between them. The CDR3 loop reads CASSFVVGEQFF. The CDR3 coding sequence is TGTGCCAGCAGCTTTGTCGTGGGTGAGCAGTTCTTC.

The rearrangement uses TRBV18 and TRBJ2-1; D perhaps matches TRBD2 (6 bases). Germline V gene data show CDR1 as KGHSH and CDR2 as LQKENI. Trimming took 3 bases from V and 6 from J, leaving 12 bases between them. The CDR3 sequence is 14 residues long. This CDR3 reads CASSPSGRFNEQFF. CDR3 nucleotide sequence: TGTGCCAGCTCACCGTCCGGGAGATTCAATGAGCAGTTCTTC.

This chain connects TRBV4-2 to TRBJ2-1, with 8 bases identical to TRBD2. This CDR3 contains 20 residues. Germline V lookup: CDR1 LGHNA, CDR2 YNFKEQ. Trimming cost V 4 bases and J 2 bases; bases outside gene matches: 19. CDR3 DNA: TGTGCCAGCAGCCTCCCCCCTAAAGGAAGCGGGAGCACAACCTACAATGAGCAGTTCTTC. It codes for CASSLPPKGSGSTTYNEQFF.

CDR3 amino acids: CASRPGANTGELFF. CDR3 sequence (DNA): TGTGCCAGCCGACCAGGGGCGAACACCGGGGAGCTGTTTTTT. The chain combines TRBV5-6 with TRBJ2-2; a possible D gene is TRBD1 (6 bases). V lost 7 bases and J lost 0, with 10 bases in between. The CDR3 totals 14 residues. Germline CDR1 and CDR2: SGHDT and YYEEEE.

The gene calls are TRBV7-2 and TRBJ2-2; D perhaps matches TRBD2 (6 bases). V was shortened by 1 base and J by 6 bases, with 15 bases between the two germline ends. Germline V CDR1 and CDR2: SGHTA, FQGNSA. The CDR3 is made up of 16 amino acids. The CDR3 protein is CASSLDRAGGAGELFF. The CDR3 bases are TGTGCCAGCAGCTTAGATAGGGCCGGCGGGGCCGGGGAGCTGTTTTTT.

The CDR3: CASSQWTGKTGELFF. The DNA for the CDR3 is TGTGCCAGTAGCCAATGGACAGGCAAAACCGGGGAGCTGTTTTTT. The chain combines TRBV19 with TRBJ2-2; 7 bases agree with TRBD1. This CDR3 is built from 15 residues. The J segment lost 5 bases and the V segment lost 6 bases, leaving 9 bases of the junction unmatched. Germline values: CDR1 LNHDA, CDR2 SQIVND (reference sequence).

This clone showed up just a few times. The chain is built from TRBV7-8 and TRBJ2-3; D is uncertain. CDR3 length: 12 residues. Germline assignment: CDR1 SGHVS and CDR2 FQNEAQ. The germline V and J ends were trimmed by 2 bases and 6 bases, with 6 bases remaining between them. The CDR3 region is CASSLNVDTQYF. The DNA of the CDR3 is TGTGCCAGCAGCTTAAACGTGGATACGCAGTATTTT.

The chain couples TRBV7-2 to TRBJ2-7, with unresolved D. V lost 7 bases and J lost 4, with 14 bases in between. CDR1 and CDR2 from the germline V gene are SGHTA and FQGNSA. This CDR3 comprises 13 residues. The CDR3 DNA reads TGTGCCAGCACAGGTAACGCACGGTACGAGCAGTACTTC. This encodes CASTGNARYEQYF.

This chain joins TRBV7-9 and TRBJ2-7, with 9 positions matching TRBD1. CDR3 length: 14 residues. After removal of 5 bases from V and 3 bases from J, the junction contained 5 bases not matched to a gene. Germline CDR1 and CDR2: SEHNR and FQNEAQ (reference sequence). This CDR3 is CASSGTGGLYEQYF. As DNA, the CDR3 is TGTGCCAGCAGCGGAACAGGGGGCCTCTACGAGCAGTACTTC.

The rearrangement uses TRBV6-5 and TRBJ1-2; D possibly corresponds to TRBD1 (6 bases). Trimming pared 5 bases from V and 1 base from J, leaving 14 bases between. Germline V CDR1 and CDR2: MNHEY, SVGAGI. The length of the CDR3 is 15 residues. CDR3: CASSPTGWRNYGYTF. CDR3 coding DNA: TGTGCCAGCAGTCCTACAGGGTGGCGTAACTATGGCTACACCTTC.

The chain links TRBV6-4 to TRBJ1-2; 8 bases align to TRBD1. Germline trimming cut 0 bases from V and 6 bases from J; bases unmatched to any gene: 15. This CDR3 is built from 18 residues. CDR1 is MRHNA, CDR2 SNTAGT, per germline. CDR3 in amino acids: CASSDSRLGLDRADGYTF. CDR3 DNA: TGTGCCAGCAGTGACTCCCGGCTTGGACTGGACAGGGCCGATGGCTACACCTTC.

The chain recombines TRBV7-2 with TRBJ2-1, with 8 bases lining up with TRBD2. V lost 5 bases, J lost 9 bases, and 9 bases stayed unmatched. The length of the CDR3 is 14 residues. Germline CDR1 is SGHTA and CDR2 is FQGNSA. CDR3 loop: CASSPGLEVSEQFF. CDR3 DNA sequence: TGTGCCAGCAGCCCGGGACTAGAGGTAAGTGAGCAGTTCTTC.

The chain links TRBV28 to TRBJ1-2, with 8 positions matching TRBD1. The CDR3 runs to 14 residues. J was trimmed by 8 bases and V by 3 bases; bases with no gene match: 8. The germline V gene encodes CDR1 MDHEN and CDR2 SYDVKM. The CDR3, as DNA: TGTGCCAGCAGTTTGGATCAGGGGGCGCGGGGCTACACCTTC. Its protein product is CASSLDQGARGYTF.

The chain couples TRBV7-9 to TRBJ1-2, with a weak D call TRBD1 (5 bases). Germline-derived CDR1 and CDR2 are SEHNR and FQNEAQ (reference sequence). The CDR3 runs to 13 residues. The V and J ends lost 4 bases and 3 bases respectively, with 9 bases between them. The CDR3 region has the DNA TGTGCCAGCAGCTCAGACAGCGACTATGGCTACACCTTC. Translating gives CASSSDSDYGYTF.

This chain links TRBV9 with TRBJ2-7; tentative D call: TRBD1 (6 bases). Germline lookup yields CDR1 SGDLS and CDR2 YYNGEE. Trimming cost V 4 bases and J 7 bases, with 12 bases left between them. This CDR3 comprises 12 residues. CDR3 nucleotide sequence: TGTGCCAGCAGCCCACGTAGGGGGGAGCAGTACTTC. Its translation: CASSPRRGEQYF.

The rearrangement uses TRBV6-5 and TRBJ1-2; TRBD1 aligns across 10 bases. The CDR3 loop spans 15 amino acids. The V gene end was trimmed by 0 bases and the J gene end by 7 bases; junction bases not matched to a gene: 5. The V gene's germline CDR1 is MNHEY and CDR2 SVGAGI. The CDR3 coding sequence is TGTGCCAGCAGTTACTCCGGGACAGGGGTGGGTGGCTACACCTTC. As protein: CASSYSGTGVGGYTF.

This rearrangement joins TRBV25-1 to TRBJ1-3; D is unresolved. The germline V gene has CDR1 MGHDK and CDR2 SYGVNS. The germline V and J ends were trimmed by 2 bases and 0 bases, with 11 bases remaining between them. The CDR3 sequence is 16 residues long. The CDR3: CASSEMGPSSGNTIYF. CDR3 DNA sequence: TGTGCCAGCAGTGAAATGGGTCCGAGCTCTGGAAACACCATATATTTT.

CDR3 protein: CASSRLQGNQETQYF. The CDR3 DNA reads as TGTGCCAGCTCACGACTACAGGGAAACCAAGAGACCCAGTACTTC. The J gene is TRBJ2-5, the V gene TRBV18, with D perhaps matching TRBD1 (6 bases). The CDR3 is 15 amino acids. Germline V gene data show CDR1 as KGHSH and CDR2 as LQKENI. Trimming took off 4 bases at V and 0 bases at J, with 12 bases between the two ends. The entire variable domain, with the rest obtained from reference TRBV18 and TRBJ2-5, is as follows: NAGVMQNPRHLVRRRGQEARLRCSPMKGHSHVYWYRQLPEEGLKFMVYLQKENIIDESGMPKERFSAEFPKEGPSILRIQQVVRGDSAAYFCASSRLQGNQETQYFGPGTRLLVL.

This clone was recorded a few times. The gene calls are TRBV27 and TRBJ1-3, with D possibly being TRBD1 (5 bases). Germline V gene lookup returns CDR1 MNHEY and CDR2 SMNVEV (reference sequence). The V end lost 5 bases, the J end lost 0 bases, and 11 bases lay between the germline ends. The CDR3 sequence is 15 residues long. CDR3 amino acids: CASSRWGDSGNTIYF. The CDR3 nucleotides read TGTGCCAGCAGTCGGTGGGGCGACTCTGGAAACACCATATATTTT.